Listed here is a single T cell receptor beta chain. Amplification of TCR beta CDR3 regions used RNA as the template. An initial round of RT-PCR targeting the TCR CDR3 relied on the HTBI primer set. TCRdb re-called the multiplex PCR reads with MiXCR, one entry per CDR3 protein. The sample holds fewer than 550,000 distinct CDR3 sequences, around 22% seen once. Trimming pared 2 bases from V and 0 bases from J, leaving 8 bases between. The CDR3 extends over 15 amino acids. Germline-derived CDR1 and CDR2 are MNHNS and SASEGT. The sample is drawn from a study of T cells in Graves' hyperthyroidism and ophthalmopathy. It was uncontrolled infection, other autoimmune disease, pregnancy or lactation that excluded patients.

Sequences were obtained from blood. This receptor was obtained from a woman aged 25-40 years with Graves' ophthalmopathy. This chain joins TRBV6-1 and TRBJ1-3; D not certain. CDR3: CASSEFPSSGNTIYF. CDR3 nucleotide sequence: TGTGCCAGCAGTGAATTTCCCAGCTCTGGAAACACCATATATTTT.